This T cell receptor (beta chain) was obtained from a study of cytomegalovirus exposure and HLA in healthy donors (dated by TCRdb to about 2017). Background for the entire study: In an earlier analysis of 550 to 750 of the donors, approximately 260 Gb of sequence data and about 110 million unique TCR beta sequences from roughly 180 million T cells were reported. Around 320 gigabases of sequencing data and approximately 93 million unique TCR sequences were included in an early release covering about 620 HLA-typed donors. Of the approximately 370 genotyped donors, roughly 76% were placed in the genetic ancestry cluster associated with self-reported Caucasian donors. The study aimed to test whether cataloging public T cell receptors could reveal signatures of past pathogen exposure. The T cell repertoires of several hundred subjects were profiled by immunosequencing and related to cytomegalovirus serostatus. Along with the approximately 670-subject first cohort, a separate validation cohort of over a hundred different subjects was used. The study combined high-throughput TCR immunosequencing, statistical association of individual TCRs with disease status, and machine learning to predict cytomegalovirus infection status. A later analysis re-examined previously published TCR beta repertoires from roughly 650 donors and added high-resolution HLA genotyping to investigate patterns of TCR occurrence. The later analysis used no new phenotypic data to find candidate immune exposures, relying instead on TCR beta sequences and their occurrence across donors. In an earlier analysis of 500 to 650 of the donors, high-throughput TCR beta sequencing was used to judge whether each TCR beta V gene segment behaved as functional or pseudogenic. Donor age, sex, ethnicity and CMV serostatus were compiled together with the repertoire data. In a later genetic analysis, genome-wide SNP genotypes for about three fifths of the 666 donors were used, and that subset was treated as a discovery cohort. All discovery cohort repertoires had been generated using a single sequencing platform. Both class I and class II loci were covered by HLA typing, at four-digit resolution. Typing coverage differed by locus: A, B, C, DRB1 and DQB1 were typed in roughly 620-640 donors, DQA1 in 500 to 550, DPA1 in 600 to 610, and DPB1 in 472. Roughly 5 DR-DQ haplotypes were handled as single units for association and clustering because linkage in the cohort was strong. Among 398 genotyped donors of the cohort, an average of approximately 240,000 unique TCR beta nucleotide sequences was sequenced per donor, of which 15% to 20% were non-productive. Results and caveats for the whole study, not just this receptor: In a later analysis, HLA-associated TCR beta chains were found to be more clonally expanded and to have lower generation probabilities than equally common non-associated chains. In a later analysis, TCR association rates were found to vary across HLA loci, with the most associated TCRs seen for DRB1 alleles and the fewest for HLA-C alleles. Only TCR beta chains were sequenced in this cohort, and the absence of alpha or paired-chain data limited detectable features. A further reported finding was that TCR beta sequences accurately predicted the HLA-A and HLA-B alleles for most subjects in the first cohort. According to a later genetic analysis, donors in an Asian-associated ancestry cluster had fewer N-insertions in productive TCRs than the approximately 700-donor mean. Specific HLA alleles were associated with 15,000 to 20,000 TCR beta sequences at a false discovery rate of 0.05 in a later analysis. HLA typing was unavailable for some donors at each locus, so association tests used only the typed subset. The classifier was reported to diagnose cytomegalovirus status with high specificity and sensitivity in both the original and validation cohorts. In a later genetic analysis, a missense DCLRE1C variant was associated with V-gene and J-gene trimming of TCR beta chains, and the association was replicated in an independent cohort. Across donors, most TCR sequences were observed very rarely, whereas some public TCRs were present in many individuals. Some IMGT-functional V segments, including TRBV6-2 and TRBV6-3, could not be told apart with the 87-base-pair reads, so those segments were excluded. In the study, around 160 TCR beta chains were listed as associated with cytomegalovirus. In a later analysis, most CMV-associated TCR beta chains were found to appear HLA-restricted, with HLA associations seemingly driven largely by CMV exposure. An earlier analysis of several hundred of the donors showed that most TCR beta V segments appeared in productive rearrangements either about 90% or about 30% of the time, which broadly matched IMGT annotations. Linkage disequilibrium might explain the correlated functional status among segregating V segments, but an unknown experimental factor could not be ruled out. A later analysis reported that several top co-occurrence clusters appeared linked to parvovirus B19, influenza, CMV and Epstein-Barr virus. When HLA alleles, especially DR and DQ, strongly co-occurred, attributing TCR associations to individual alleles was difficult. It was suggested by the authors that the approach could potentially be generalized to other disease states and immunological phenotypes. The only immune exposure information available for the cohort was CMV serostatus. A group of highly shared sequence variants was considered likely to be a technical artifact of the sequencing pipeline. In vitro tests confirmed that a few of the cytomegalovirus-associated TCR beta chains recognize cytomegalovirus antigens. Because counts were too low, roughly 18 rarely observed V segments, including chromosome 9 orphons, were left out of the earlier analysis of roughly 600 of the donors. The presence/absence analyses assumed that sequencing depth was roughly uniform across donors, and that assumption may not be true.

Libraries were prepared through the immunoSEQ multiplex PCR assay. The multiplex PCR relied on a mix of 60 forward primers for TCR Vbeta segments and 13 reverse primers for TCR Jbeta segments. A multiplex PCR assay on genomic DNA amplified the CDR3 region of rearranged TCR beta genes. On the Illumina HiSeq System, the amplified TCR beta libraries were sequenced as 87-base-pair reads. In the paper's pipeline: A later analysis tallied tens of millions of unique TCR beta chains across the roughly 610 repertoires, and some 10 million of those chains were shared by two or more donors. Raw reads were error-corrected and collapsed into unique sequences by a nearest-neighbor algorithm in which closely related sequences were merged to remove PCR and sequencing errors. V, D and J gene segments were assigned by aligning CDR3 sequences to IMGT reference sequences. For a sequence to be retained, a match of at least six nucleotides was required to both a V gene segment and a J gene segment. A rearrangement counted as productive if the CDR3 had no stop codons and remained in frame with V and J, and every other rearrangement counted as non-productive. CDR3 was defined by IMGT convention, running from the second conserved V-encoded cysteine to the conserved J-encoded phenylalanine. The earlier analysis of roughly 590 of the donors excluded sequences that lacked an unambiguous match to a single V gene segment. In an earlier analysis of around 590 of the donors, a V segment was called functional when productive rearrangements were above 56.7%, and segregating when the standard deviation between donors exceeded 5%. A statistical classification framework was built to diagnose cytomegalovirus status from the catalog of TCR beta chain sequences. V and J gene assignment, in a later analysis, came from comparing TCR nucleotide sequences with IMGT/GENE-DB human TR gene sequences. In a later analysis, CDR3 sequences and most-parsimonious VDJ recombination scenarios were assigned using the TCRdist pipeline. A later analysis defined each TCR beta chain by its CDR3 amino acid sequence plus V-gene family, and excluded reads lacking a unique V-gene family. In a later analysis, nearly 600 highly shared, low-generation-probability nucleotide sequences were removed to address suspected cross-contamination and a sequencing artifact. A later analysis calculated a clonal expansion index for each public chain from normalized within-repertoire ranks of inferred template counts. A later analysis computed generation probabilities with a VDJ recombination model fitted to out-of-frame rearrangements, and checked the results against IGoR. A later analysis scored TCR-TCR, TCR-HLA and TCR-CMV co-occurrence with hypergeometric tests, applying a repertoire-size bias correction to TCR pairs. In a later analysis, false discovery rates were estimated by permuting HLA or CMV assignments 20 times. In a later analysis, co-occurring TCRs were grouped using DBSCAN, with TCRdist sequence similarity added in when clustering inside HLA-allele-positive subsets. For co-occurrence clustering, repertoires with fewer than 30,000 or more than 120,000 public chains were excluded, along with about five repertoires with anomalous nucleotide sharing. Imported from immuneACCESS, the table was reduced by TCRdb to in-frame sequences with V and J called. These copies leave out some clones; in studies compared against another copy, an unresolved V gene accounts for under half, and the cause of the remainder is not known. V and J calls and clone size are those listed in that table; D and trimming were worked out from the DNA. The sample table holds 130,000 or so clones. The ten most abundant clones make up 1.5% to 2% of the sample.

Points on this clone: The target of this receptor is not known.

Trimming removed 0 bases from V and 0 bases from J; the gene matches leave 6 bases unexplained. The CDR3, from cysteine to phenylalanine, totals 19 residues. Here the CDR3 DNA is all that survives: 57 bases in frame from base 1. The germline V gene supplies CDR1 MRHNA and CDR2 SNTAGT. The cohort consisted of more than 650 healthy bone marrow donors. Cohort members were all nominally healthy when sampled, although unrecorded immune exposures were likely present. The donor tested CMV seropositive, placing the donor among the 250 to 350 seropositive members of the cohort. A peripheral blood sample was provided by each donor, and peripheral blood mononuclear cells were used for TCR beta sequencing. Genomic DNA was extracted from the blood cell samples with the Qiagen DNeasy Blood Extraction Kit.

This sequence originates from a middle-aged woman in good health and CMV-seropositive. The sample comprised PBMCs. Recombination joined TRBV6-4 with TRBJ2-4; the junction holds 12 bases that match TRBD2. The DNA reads TGTGCCAGCAGTGACTCCAGGACTAGCGGGATATTAGCCAAAAACATTCAGTACTTC. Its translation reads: CASSDSRTSGILAKNIQYF.